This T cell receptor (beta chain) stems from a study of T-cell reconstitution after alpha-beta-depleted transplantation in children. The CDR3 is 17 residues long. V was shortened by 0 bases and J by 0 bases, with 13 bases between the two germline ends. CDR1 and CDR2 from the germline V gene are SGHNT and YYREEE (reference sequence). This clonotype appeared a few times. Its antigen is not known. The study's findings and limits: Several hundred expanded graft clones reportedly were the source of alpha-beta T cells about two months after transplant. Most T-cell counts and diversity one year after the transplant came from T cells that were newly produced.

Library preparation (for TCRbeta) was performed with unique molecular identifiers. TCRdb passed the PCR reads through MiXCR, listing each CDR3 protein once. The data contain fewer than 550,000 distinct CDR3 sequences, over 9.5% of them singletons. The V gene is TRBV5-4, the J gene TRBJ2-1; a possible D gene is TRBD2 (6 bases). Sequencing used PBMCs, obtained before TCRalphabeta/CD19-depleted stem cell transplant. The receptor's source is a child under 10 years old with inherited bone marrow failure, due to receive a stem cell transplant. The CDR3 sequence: CASSLDRGRDSYNEQFF. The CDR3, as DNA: TGTGCCAGCAGCTTGGACCGAGGGCGGGACTCCTACAATGAGCAGTTCTTC.